The present entry profiles one T cell receptor (beta chain) with its context. This entry is derived from a study of cytomegalovirus exposure and HLA in healthy donors. Across the study: Earlier, roughly 120 million unique TCR beta sequences were recovered from 200 million or so T cells by an analysis. Around 89 million unique TCRs from HLA-typed donors made up an early data release.

CDR1 and CDR2 (germline): MNHNS, SASEGT. The CDR3 totals 15 residues. The V gene lost 7 bases and the J gene lost 3 bases, with 19 bases spanning the gap. The PCR ran on 60 Vbeta and 13 Jbeta primers. Measured with immunoSEQ multiplex PCR; TCRdb has only the in-frame clones, and not every one. The sample consists of about 110,000 clones, less than 80% of them appearing once. The TCR originated in a man between 60 and 70 years old in good health and CMV-seronegative. Sequencing used PBMCs. V is TRBV6-1 and J is TRBJ2-7; maybe TRBD1 (7 bases). Here the CDR3 reads CASKEGAGAVYEQYV. DNA for the CDR3: TGTGCCAGCAAGGAGGGGGCCGGGGCTGTCTACGAGCAGTACGTC.